Shown below are 14 T cell receptor beta chains from a single sample sequenced in a study of early T cells in non-severe SARS-CoV-2 infection. Each CDR3 protein is one row after TCRdb ran MiXCR on the 5' RACE reads. The table lists around 58,000 distinct CDR3 sequences, about 4.9% of them singletons. Source material: whole blood. Receptors originate from an adult who was a healthcare worker with PCR-confirmed SARS-CoV-2 infection or an uninfected control (not recorded which).

There are many counts of this clonotype. The chain links TRBV14 to TRBJ2-3; D is undetermined. With 1 base removed from V and 4 bases from J, the gap between germline ends came to 15 bases. Germline loops: CDR1 SGHDN, CDR2 FVKESK. CDR3 length: 16 residues. The CDR3, as DNA: TGTGCCAGCAGCCAAGTAGAAGCGTTTCTCCCAGATACGCAGTATTTT. Protein sequence: CASSQVEAFLPDTQYF.

This clonotype was seen many times. The chain is built from TRBV5-8 and TRBJ2-7; perhaps TRBD1 as D (5 bases). The CDR3 length is 14 residues. Trimming removed 4 bases at V and 4 bases at J, with 15 bases between. Looked up from germline, CDR1 is SGHTS and CDR2 is YDEGEE. The CDR3 DNA reads TGTGCCAGCAGCCTAGGGGTTCTGCAGTACGAGCAGTACTTC. Translation gives CASSLGVLQYEQYF.

This clonotype has at least ten counts. The CDR3 is CASSKDTSLYEQYF. The CDR3 region has the DNA TGTGCCAGCAGTAAGGACACGTCACTATACGAGCAGTACTTC. The chain carries TRBV6-2 or TRBV6-3 and TRBJ2-7; tentative D call: TRBD1 (5 bases). Per the germline V gene, CDR1 is MNHEY and CDR2 is SVGEGT. The ends were cut back, 5 bases at V and 4 bases at J, with 15 bases in the middle. CDR3 length equals 14 residues.

A few counts support this clonotype. This rearrangement joins TRBV12-3 or TRBV12-4 to TRBJ1-1; 7 nucleotides align to TRBD1. The CDR3 has 13 amino acids. J lost 5 bases, V lost 7 bases, and 7 bases had no gene match. DNA for the CDR3: TGTGCCAGCAATATCAGGGGGAATACTGAAGCTTTCTTT. It yields the protein CASNIRGNTEAFF.

The sample holds many counts of this clonotype. CDR3 sequence reads: CASSSPDRGNIQYF. The CDR3 DNA follows: TGTGCCAGCAGCTCGCCCGACAGGGGAAACATTCAGTACTTC. V and J are TRBV3-1 and TRBJ2-4; 8 bases match TRBD1. J was trimmed by 6 bases and V by 5 bases; bases with no gene match: 6. CDR3 length: 14 residues. CDR1 and CDR2 (germline): LGHDT, YNNKEL (reference sequence).

The chain uses TRBV7-2 and TRBJ1-2, with TRBD1 identical over 7 bases. J was trimmed by 3 bases and V by 5 bases; bases with no gene match: 3. CDR1 SGHTA and CDR2 FQGNSA come from the germline V gene. CDR3 length: 13 amino acids. The CDR3 nucleotides read TGTGCCAGCAGCCAGGGGGAGTACTATGGCTACACCTTC. This translates into CASSQGEYYGYTF.

This clonotype was seen many times. The chain is built from TRBV20-1 and TRBJ1-1; D may be TRBD1 (5 bases). V lost 7 bases to trimming and J lost 1 base, with 10 bases between them. Per the germline V gene, CDR1 is DFQATT and CDR2 is SNEGSKA (reference sequence). CDR3 size: 12 residues. The CDR3 nucleotides read TGCAGTGTAGGACACCAGAACACTGAAGCTTTCTTT. It yields the protein CSVGHQNTEAFF.

This clonotype appeared a few times. This chain links TRBV4-2 with TRBJ1-1; D possibly corresponds to TRBD1 (5 bases). In germline, CDR1 is LGHNA, CDR2 YNFKEQ. V was shortened by 4 bases and J by 1 base, with 13 bases between the two germline ends. The CDR3 is 15 residues long. DNA for the CDR3: TGTGCCAGCAGCCCAGAGGCAGGGAAGAACACTGAAGCTTTCTTT. Translation gives CASSPEAGKNTEAFF.

This clonotype has a handful of counts. The rearrangement links TRBV5-1 to TRBJ1-1; D unresolved. Germline V gives CDR1 SGHRS, CDR2 YFSETQ. The CDR3 loop spans 14 amino acids. V lost 0 bases and J lost 5, with 11 bases in between. The CDR3 nucleotides read TGCGCCAGCAGCTTGGGGGCGAGATGGACTGAAGCTTTCTTT. Translated, it gives CASSLGARWTEAFF.

The gene calls are TRBV20-1 and TRBJ2-7, with D perhaps given as TRBD1 or TRBD2 (5 bases each). Trimming pared 2 bases from V and 1 base from J, leaving 15 bases between. The CDR3 consists of 15 residues. Germline V gene lookup returns CDR1 DFQATT and CDR2 SNEGSKA (reference sequence). Here the CDR3 reads CSARRPGRSSYEQYF. CDR3 nucleotides: TGCAGTGCTAGAAGACCGGGACGGAGTTCCTACGAGCAGTACTTC.

This clonotype was counted ten times or more. The gene calls are TRBV20-1 and TRBJ1-6; 7 bases match TRBD1. In germline, CDR1 is DFQATT, CDR2 SNEGSKA (reference sequence). V gave up 3 bases and J gave up 10 bases; unmatched junction bases: 12. The CDR3 consists of 15 residues. The CDR3 DNA is TGCAGTGCTAGGCCGGGACAGAGAGCTTTATCACCCCTCCACTTT. It translates to CSARPGQRALSPLHF.

At least ten counts were recorded for this clonotype. The genes are TRBV5-1 and TRBJ2-3; the D gene is possibly TRBD2 (5 bases). Deletions cut 4 bases from V and 0 bases from J, with 9 bases between. CDR1 and CDR2 from the germline V gene are SGHRS and YFSETQ. There are 14 residues in the CDR3. The CDR3 loop is CASSGWTSTDTQYF. The CDR3 nucleotides read TGCGCCAGCAGCGGGTGGACTAGCACAGATACGCAGTATTTT.

This clonotype appeared many times. The chain carries TRBV4-3 and TRBJ2-5; possible D gene TRBD1, 6 bases. CDR1 LGHNA and CDR2 YSLEER come from the germline V gene. The length of the CDR3 is 14 residues. Trimming stripped 3 bases from V and 4 bases from J, with 12 bases between. CDR3 residues: CASSHADSRETQYF. In nucleotides, the CDR3 is TGCGCCAGCAGCCACGCGGACAGCCGAGAGACCCAGTACTTC.

This clonotype was picked up many times. This chain links TRBV6-1 with TRBJ1-4; tentatively, D is TRBD1 (6 bases). CDR3 size: 15 residues. Germline loops: CDR1 MNHNS, CDR2 SASEGT. Trimming stripped 2 bases from V and 6 bases from J, with 13 bases between. CDR3 nucleotides: TGTGCCAGCAGTGAATGGGGGAGGGGGGATGAAAAACTGTTTTTT. This gives the protein CASSEWGRGDEKLFF.